This T cell receptor beta chain was observed in a study of control samples from healthy donors and cancer patients. TCRdb's table, derived via immunoSEQ multiplex PCR, lists solely in-frame clones and lacks some. The sample lists tens of thousands of clones, about nine tenths occurring once. This clone was detected only once. With V trimmed by 5 bases and J by 9 bases, 2 bases remained unmatched. CDR3 size: 12 residues. CDR1 is SGHAT, CDR2 FQNNGV, per germline. The rearrangement links TRBV11-2 to TRBJ2-1, with 9 bases fitting TRBD1. This clonotype was sampled from a man between 60 and 70 years old with head and neck cancer. Sequenced material: PBMCs. CDR3 in DNA: TGTGCCAGCAGCAGGACAGGGGCTGAGCAGTTCTTC. Translated, it gives CASSRTGAEQFF. Looking up the rest from reference TRBV11-2 and TRBJ2-1 gives the full variable domain: EAGVAQSPRYKIIEKRQSVAFWCNPISGHATLYWYQQILGQGPKLLIQFQNNGVVDDSQLPKDRFSAERLKGVDSTLKIQPAKLEDSAVYLCASSRTGAEQFFGPGTRLTVL.